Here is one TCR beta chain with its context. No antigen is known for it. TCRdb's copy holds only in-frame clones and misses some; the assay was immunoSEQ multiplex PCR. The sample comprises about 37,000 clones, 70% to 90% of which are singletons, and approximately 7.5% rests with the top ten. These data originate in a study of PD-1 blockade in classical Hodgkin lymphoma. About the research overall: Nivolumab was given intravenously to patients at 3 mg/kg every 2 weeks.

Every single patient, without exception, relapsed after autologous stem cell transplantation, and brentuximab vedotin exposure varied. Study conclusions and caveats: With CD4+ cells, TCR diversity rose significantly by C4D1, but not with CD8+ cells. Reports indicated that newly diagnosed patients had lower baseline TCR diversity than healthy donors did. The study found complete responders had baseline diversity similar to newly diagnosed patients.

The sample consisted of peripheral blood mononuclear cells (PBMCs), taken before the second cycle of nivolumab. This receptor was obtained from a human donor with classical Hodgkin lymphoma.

The CDR3 DNA follows: TGTGCCAGCAGTTACTCCCTTTATCAGCCCCAGCATTTT. Protein product: CASSYSLYQPQHF. The chain combines TRBV6-5 with TRBJ1-5; no clear D gene. CDR3 length equals 13 residues. Germline assignment: CDR1 MNHEY and CDR2 SVGAGI. V was clipped by 0 bases and J by 5 bases, with 5 bases between them.